Following are 27 T cell receptor beta chains from one sample sequenced in a study of neurological immune-mediated disorders. MiXCR, run by TCRdb on the 5' RACE reads, gives a single entry per CDR3 protein. Here the sample spans about 35,000 distinct CDR3 sequences, less than 5% being singletons. Sequencing was performed on PBMCs. The receptor set was obtained from a man aged 30-40 years with multiple sclerosis.

This clonotype occurred many times. V gene TRBV20-1 combines with J gene TRBJ2-5; D unclear. Trimming took 2 bases from V and 3 from J, leaving 7 bases between them. Per the germline V gene, CDR1 is DFQATT and CDR2 is SNEGSKA (reference sequence). The length of the CDR3 is 12 residues. The CDR3 loop reads CSARWVEETQYF. CDR3 nucleotides: TGCAGTGCTAGATGGGTTGAAGAGACCCAGTACTTC.

This clonotype was picked up a small number of times. A much larger clonotype is one base distant, so this may be a read error. The chain is built from TRBV6-6 and TRBJ1-5; a possible D gene is TRBD1 (6 bases). Germline CDR1 reads MNHNY; CDR2 reads SVGAGI (reference sequence). The CDR3 has 15 residues. The CDR3 nucleotides read TGTGCCAGCAGTGTGACAGGTGGCAGCAATCAGCCCCAGAATTTT. The encoded protein is CASSVTGGSNQPQNF.

There are many counts of this clonotype. The chain carries TRBV5-1 and TRBJ1-5; 11 bases are a match to TRBD1. After removal of 4 bases from V and 0 bases from J, the junction contained 12 bases not matched to a gene. The CDR3 runs to 19 residues. The V gene's germline CDR1 is SGHRS and CDR2 YFSETQ. CDR3 protein: CASSPTPGQGGYSNQPQHF. CDR3 DNA sequence: TGCGCCAGCAGCCCAACGCCGGGACAGGGGGGCTATAGCAATCAGCCCCAGCATTTT.

This clonotype was seen repeatedly, ten times or more. The chain has TRBV30 and TRBJ2-7; TRBD1 agrees at 7 bases. Trimming removed 4 bases from V and 6 bases from J; junction bases left unmatched: 3. This CDR3 has 11 amino acids. Germline values: CDR1 GTSNPN, CDR2 SVGIG (reference sequence). The CDR3 DNA reads TGTGCCTGGACAGGGGGTGGCGAGCAGTACTTC. It is translated as CAWTGGGEQYF.

Only a few counts were recorded for this clonotype. This sequence may be a read error, since a much larger clone differs from it by one base. The J gene is TRBJ2-1, the V gene TRBV6-5; D is perhaps TRBD1 (6 bases). The V end lost 5 bases, the J end lost 2 bases, and 16 bases lay between the germline ends. The CDR3 totals 16 residues. Germline CDR1 MNHEY, CDR2 SVGAGI. CDR3: CASSLTGTSTYNEQFF. The CDR3 coding sequence is TGTGCCAGCAGTCTAACCGGGACATCTACCTACAATGAGCAGTTCTTC.

This clonotype has a count of ten or more. The rearrangement uses TRBV15 and TRBJ2-2; D assignment may be TRBD1 or TRBD2 (5 bases each). The CDR3 has 15 residues. Trimming took 4 bases from V and 4 from J, leaving 13 bases between them. CDR1 and CDR2 from the germline V gene are LNHNV and YYDKDF (reference sequence). CDR3 nucleotide sequence: TGTGCCACCAGCAAAGCAGGGACGAGCACCGGGGAGCTGTTTTTT. Amino acids: CATSKAGTSTGELFF.

This clonotype was observed a handful of times. The rearrangement links TRBV6-5 to TRBJ1-2; no reliable D call. The CDR3 has 14 residues. In germline, CDR1 is MNHEY, CDR2 SVGAGI. Trimming left V 7 bases short and J 4 bases short, with 16 bases between. The CDR3 protein is CASMGRERGYGYTF. CDR3 in DNA: TGTGCCAGCATGGGAAGGGAAAGAGGCTATGGCTACACCTTC.

At least ten counts were recorded for this clonotype. The chain links TRBV7-2 to TRBJ1-1; the D is unclear. Germline V gene lookup returns CDR1 SGHTA and CDR2 FQGNSA. Trimming cost V 1 base and J 8 bases, with 11 bases left between them. CDR3 length: 13 residues. CDR3 sequence: CASSLGLGREAFF. DNA for the CDR3: TGTGCCAGCAGCTTAGGATTAGGCAGGGAAGCTTTCTTT. The complete variable domain, with remaining parts taken from reference TRBV7-2 and TRBJ1-1, reads GAGVSQSPSNKVTEKGKDVELRCDPISGHTALYWYRQSLGQGLEFLIYFQGNSAPDKSGLPSDRFSAERTGGSVSTLTIQRTQQEDSAVYLCASSLGLGREAFFGQGTRLTVV.

This clonotype was recorded many times. The chain carries TRBV5-1 and TRBJ2-2; TRBD2 matches at 8 bases. The V and J ends lost 0 bases and 7 bases, in that order; junction bases with no gene match: 8. Germline V gene sequence: CDR1 SGHRS, CDR2 YFSETQ. CDR3 length: 16 residues. The CDR3 region has the DNA TGCGCCAGCAGCTTGGAGGGCGGGAGGCGAAACGGGGAGCTGTTTTTT. It translates to CASSLEGGRRNGELFF.

The table lists this clonotype with many counts. The chain couples TRBV20-1 to TRBJ2-1, with 13 bases that match TRBD2. The junction had 6 bases not matched to a gene; V was cut back by 1 base and J by 6 bases. This CDR3 is 16 amino acids long. Germline V gives CDR1 DFQATT, CDR2 SNEGSKA (reference sequence). The CDR3 region is CSARGLAGGWSNEQFF. In DNA, the CDR3 is TGCAGTGCTAGAGGACTAGCGGGGGGCTGGTCCAATGAGCAGTTCTTC.

This clonotype was counted many times. The V gene is TRBV6-5, the J gene TRBJ1-1; possibly TRBD1 for D (5 bases). Germline V CDR1 and CDR2: MNHEY, SVGAGI. V lost 4 bases, J lost 1 base, and 10 bases lay in between. This CDR3 has 14 residues. The CDR3 is CASSSKGQNTEAFF. DNA of the CDR3: TGTGCCAGCAGTTCTAAGGGGCAGAACACTGAAGCTTTCTTT.

On this clonotype: The junction departs from germline at one end; a sequencing error may be responsible. The rearrangement uses TRBV5-1 and TRBJ1-1; no firm D call. CDR1 and CDR2 from the germline V gene are SGHRS and YFSETQ. The CDR3 totals 16 residues. CDR3 nucleotide sequence: TGCGCCAGCAGCTCTACACCGTTCAACATGAACACTGAATCTTTCTTT. Its protein is CASSSTPFNMNTESFF.

This clonotype was seen repeatedly, ten times or more. The J gene is TRBJ1-2, the V gene TRBV29-1; D unclear. CDR1 SQVTM and CDR2 ANQGSEA come from the germline V gene. V was shortened by 5 bases and J by 4 bases, with 11 bases between the two germline ends. This CDR3 is 12 amino acids long. For the CDR3, the DNA is TGCAGCGTTCAGCTGGAGGTCTATGGCTACACCTTC. Protein product: CSVQLEVYGYTF. Full variable domain (rest looked up from reference TRBV29-1 and TRBJ1-2): SAVISQKPSRDICQRGTSLTIQCQVDSQVTMMFWYRQQPGQSLTLIATANQGSEATYESGFVIDKFPISRPNLTFSTLTVSNMSPEDSSIYLCSVQLEVYGYTFGSGTRLTVV.

By sample share, this clonotype is medium-sized. The chain carries TRBV5-6 and TRBJ1-4, with D unresolved. Trimming removed 2 bases from V and 8 bases from J, with 10 bases in between. The CDR3 consists of 13 residues. Germline assignment: CDR1 SGHDT and CDR2 YYEEEE. CDR3 amino acids: CASSFGRVEKLFF. As DNA, the CDR3 is TGTGCCAGCAGCTTCGGACGGGTAGAAAAACTGTTTTTT.

This clonotype was detected many times. V and J are TRBV20-1 and TRBJ1-1; D gene ambiguous. Germline-derived CDR1 and CDR2 are DFQATT and SNEGSKA (reference sequence). The CDR3 runs 14 residues. With 8 bases removed from V and 1 base from J, the gap between germline ends came to 17 bases. The CDR3 is CSSPGSPANTEAFF. As DNA, the CDR3 is TGCAGTTCTCCGGGGTCTCCTGCGAACACTGAAGCTTTCTTT.

This clonotype has a count of ten or more. V is TRBV5-1 and J is TRBJ1-2; D remains ambiguous. Germline values: CDR1 SGHRS, CDR2 YFSETQ. The CDR3 loop spans 13 amino acids. V dropped 0 bases and J dropped 7 bases, with 10 bases sitting between them. The CDR3 loop is CASSLEAAGGYTF. CDR3 nucleotides: TGCGCCAGCAGCTTGGAGGCGGCGGGTGGCTACACCTTC.

The sample holds many counts of this clonotype. This sequence joins TRBV5-1 and TRBJ2-3, with D tentatively TRBD1 (6 bases). CDR1 and CDR2 from the germline V gene are SGHRS and YFSETQ. This CDR3 is built from 15 residues. V was pared by 4 bases and J by 1 base, with 13 bases between. The DNA for the CDR3 is TGCGCCAGCAGCCAACAGGGAAGACGCACAGATACGCAGTATTTT. Translating gives CASSQQGRRTDTQYF.

This clonotype appeared a few times. V usage is TRBV10-3 and J usage is TRBJ2-7, with TRBD1 as a possible D gene (7 bases). Trimming stripped 3 bases from V and 2 bases from J, with 14 bases between. There are 15 residues in the CDR3. Per the germline V gene, CDR1 is ENHRY and CDR2 is SYGVKD. CDR3 region: CAISDNSRGAYEQYF. CDR3 DNA: TGTGCCATCAGTGATAATTCCAGGGGGGCCTACGAGCAGTACTTC.

This clonotype appeared a few times. CDR3 coding DNA: TGCGCCAGCAGCTTGGGGCAGGGGGCGCGAGAGCAGTACTTC. Translation: CASSLGQGAREQYF. The V call is TRBV5-1, the J call TRBJ2-7, with TRBD1 matching 8 bases. The CDR3 runs 14 residues. From germline, CDR1 is SGHRS and CDR2 YFSETQ. V shed 0 bases and J 7 bases; nucleotides not matched to a gene: 6.

This clonotype has ten or more counts. The J gene is TRBJ2-7, the V gene TRBV6-2 or TRBV6-3, with no clear D. V was trimmed by 5 bases and J by 0 bases, leaving 11 bases between them. Germline-derived CDR1 and CDR2 are MNHEY and SVGEGT. This CDR3 region has 14 residues. For the CDR3, the DNA is TGTGCCAGCAGTACCCAGGATGTCTCCTACGAGCAGTACTTC. Its translation: CASSTQDVSYEQYF.

This clonotype was recorded a few times. This chain links TRBV4-1 with TRBJ1-2; 7 bases are a match to TRBD1. The germline gives CDR1 MGHRA, CDR2 YSYEKL. J was trimmed by 6 bases and V by 1 base; bases with no gene match: 11. The CDR3 extends over 16 amino acids. This CDR3 reads CASSQVGRQGGHGYTF. The CDR3 region has the DNA TGCGCCAGCAGCCAAGTCGGAAGACAGGGCGGGCATGGCTACACCTTC.

This clonotype was observed at least ten times. The V and J genes are TRBV4-2 and TRBJ1-4; D gene uncertain. Germline V gene data show CDR1 as LGHNA and CDR2 as YNFKEQ. The CDR3 covers 15 residues. V lost 0 bases to trimming and J lost 10 bases, with 15 bases between them. This chain's CDR3 is CASSQDRSTAGKLFF. CDR3 in DNA: TGTGCCAGCAGCCAAGATCGTAGTACGGCGGGAAAACTGTTTTTT.

This clonotype was detected ten times or more. The genes are TRBV20-1 and TRBJ2-2; a weak D match, TRBD1 (6 bases). This CDR3 is 12 amino acids long. V was trimmed by 6 bases and J by 2 bases, leaving 7 bases between them. Germline-derived CDR1 and CDR2 are DFQATT and SNEGSKA (reference sequence). DNA of the CDR3: TGCAGTGCGGGGGCCAACACCGGGGAGCTGTTTTTT. Translation: CSAGANTGELFF.

There are many counts of this clonotype. The genes are TRBV10-2 and TRBJ1-1; a weak D match, TRBD1 (5 bases). V was shortened by 5 bases and J by 4 bases, with 11 bases between the two germline ends. The CDR3 spans 13 residues. The germline gives CDR1 WSHSY, CDR2 SAAADI. The CDR3 sequence: CASSPGSGTEAFF. CDR3 bases: TGCGCCAGCAGTCCAGGGAGCGGCACTGAAGCTTTCTTT.

This clonotype was observed many times. The J gene is TRBJ2-1, the V gene TRBV6-1; 7 nucleotides match TRBD2. Trimming cost V 1 base and J 0 bases; bases outside gene matches: 0. The germline V gene encodes CDR1 MNHNS and CDR2 SASEGT. The CDR3 has 15 amino acids. The CDR3 bases are TGTGCCAGCAGTGAAGGCGGGGGCTCCTACAATGAGCAGTTCTTC. The encoded protein is CASSEGGGSYNEQFF.

This clonotype was seen repeatedly, ten times or more. This sequence joins TRBV20-1 and TRBJ1-6; TRBD1 might be the D (5 bases). The V gene's germline CDR1 is DFQATT and CDR2 SNEGSKA (reference sequence). This CDR3 is built from 15 residues. Trimming pared 1 base from V and 0 bases from J, leaving 7 bases between. CDR3 residues: CSARAGSSYNSPLHF. CDR3 in DNA: TGCAGTGCTAGAGCAGGGAGCTCCTATAATTCACCCCTCCACTTT.

Ten or more counts support this clonotype. This chain joins TRBV5-1 and TRBJ1-1; D gene uncertain. Germline V gives CDR1 SGHRS, CDR2 YFSETQ. The CDR3 sequence is 12 residues long. Trimming cost V 5 bases and J 1 base, with 6 bases left between them. CDR3 sequence: CASRMGNTEAFF. The CDR3 DNA sequence: TGCGCCAGCAGGATGGGGAACACTGAAGCTTTCTTT.